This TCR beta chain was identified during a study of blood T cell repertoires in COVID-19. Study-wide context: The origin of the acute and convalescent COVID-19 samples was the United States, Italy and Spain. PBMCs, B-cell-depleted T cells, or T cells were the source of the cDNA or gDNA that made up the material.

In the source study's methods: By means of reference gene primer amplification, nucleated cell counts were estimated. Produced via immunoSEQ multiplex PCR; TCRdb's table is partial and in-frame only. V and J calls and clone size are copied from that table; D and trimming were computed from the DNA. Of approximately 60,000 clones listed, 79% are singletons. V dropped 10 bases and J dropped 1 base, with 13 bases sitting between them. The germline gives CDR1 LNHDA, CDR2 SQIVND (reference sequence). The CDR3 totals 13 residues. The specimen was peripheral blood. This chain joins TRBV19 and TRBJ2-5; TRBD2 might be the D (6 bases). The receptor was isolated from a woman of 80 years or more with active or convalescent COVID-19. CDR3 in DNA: TGTGCCACCTCGGAGGGGCCCCAAGAGACCCAGTACTTC. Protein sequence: CATSEGPQETQYF.